This T cell receptor beta chain was found in a study of blood T cell repertoires in COVID-19. Study-level information: COVID-19 samples collected from the United States, Italy and Spain covered acute and convalescent phases. T cells, B-cell-depleted T cells, or PBMCs supplied cDNA or gDNA.

Per the original methods: Quantification of nucleated cells was approximated via reference gene primer amplification. The protocol was immunoSEQ multiplex PCR, while the TCRdb copy is restricted to in-frame clones and leaves out a portion. V and J calls and clone size are given by that table; D and trimming were obtained from the DNA. This table has a few hundred thousand clones, 80% to 90% appearing once. Seattle patients were enrolled while actively infected and followed longitudinally. Per the germline V gene, CDR1 is SNHLY and CDR2 is FYNNEI. Trimming took off 7 bases at V and 3 bases at J, with 9 bases between the two ends. This CDR3 region has 13 residues.

This chain connects TRBV2 to TRBJ2-2; TRBD1 is a possible D gene (6 bases). This clonotype was obtained from a woman between 70 and 85 years old with COVID-19, enrolled during active disease. The sample comprised peripheral blood. The CDR3 is CASKGHYTGELFF. DNA of the CDR3: TGTGCCAGCAAGGGACATTACACCGGGGAGCTGTTTTTT.